This entry describes one TCR beta chain. Its antigen is unknown. Assay: immunoSEQ multiplex PCR; the TCRdb copy retains only in-frame clones and omits some. This sample carries about 88,000 clones, roughly 84% of them seen once, and the ten largest clones take 3.8%. The sample is drawn from a study of OX40 agonist ivuxolimab in advanced cancers. Background on the study: The dose of intravenous ivuxolimab that patients received every 2 weeks ranged from 0.01 to 10 mg/kg. Each dose-escalation patient presented with hepatocellular carcinoma, melanoma, renal cell or head and neck cancer. Study conclusions and caveats: Expanded peripheral T-cell antigen specificity went undetermined.

Germline assignment: CDR1 MNHNY and CDR2 SVGAGI (reference sequence). This CDR3 spans 14 amino acids. Trimming cost V 2 bases and J 5 bases; bases outside gene matches: 4. The source was CD4+ or CD8+ T cells sorted from blood, collected in a trial of the OX40 agonist ivuxolimab. The chain couples TRBV6-6 to TRBJ2-3, with 7 bases that match TRBD1. This clonotype was sampled from an adult with an advanced solid tumor such as melanoma, head and neck, liver or kidney cancer. The CDR3 spells CASSYQGGLDTQYF. The CDR3 region has the DNA TGTGCCAGCAGTTACCAAGGGGGCTTAGATACGCAGTATTTT.